A single sample gave rise to the 21 T cell receptor beta chains below, sequenced in a study of metastatic and nonmetastatic thyroid tumors. All patients were untreated before thyroid surgery. TCRdb used MiXCR to call clones anew from the PCR reads. The sample comprises tens of thousands of clones, about a sixth of which are singletons, and less than 7.5% rests with the top ten. The sample comprised blood. The origin of the receptors is a male donor with papillary thyroid cancer or a benign thyroid nodule (not recorded which). Some clones in this sample may be carry-over from other donors' samples.

For this clone: The junction departs from the called germline gene at one end, perhaps through a read error. The chain is built from TRBV10-3 and TRBJ2-7; 8 bases fit TRBD2. This CDR3 comprises 13 residues. Looked up from germline, CDR1 is ENHRY and CDR2 is SYGVKD. CDR3 nucleotide sequence: TGTGCCATCCGTGACGGGGGGGCCTACGAGCAGTACTTC. Amino acids: CAIRDGGAYEQYF.

In this sample, this clone turned up many times. The chain employs TRBV6-1 and TRBJ1-5; the D is unclear. V was cut by 8 bases and J by 6 bases, with 11 bases left in between. The CDR3 consists of 12 residues. In germline, CDR1 is MNHNS, CDR2 SASEGT. CDR3 sequence (DNA): TGTGCCAGCGGAAATCCAGGTCAGCCCCAGCATTTT. It is translated as CASGNPGQPQHF.

The CDR3 loop is CAWSIQGTLFF. CDR3 nucleotides: TGTGCCTGGAGCATACAGGGAACGCTGTTTTTT. The chain recombines TRBV30 with TRBJ1-4; a weak D match, TRBD1 (6 bases). V shed 3 bases and J shed 14 bases, with 13 bases lying between them. The germline CDR1 and CDR2 sequences are GTSNPN and SVGIG (reference sequence). This CDR3 region has 11 residues. The variable domain in full, completed from reference TRBV30 and TRBJ1-4, reads SQTIHQWPATLVQPVGSPLSLECTVEGTSNPNLYWYRQAAGRGLQLLFYSVGIGQISSEVPQNLSASRPQDRQFILSSKKLLLSDSGFYLCAWSIQGTLFFGSGTQLSVL.

V and J are TRBV10-2 and TRBJ2-1, with D possibly being TRBD1 (5 bases). The germline V gene encodes CDR1 WSHSY and CDR2 SAAADI. The CDR3 has 13 residues. Trimming cost V 10 bases and J 7 bases, with 17 bases left between them. The CDR3, as DNA: TGCGCCATCAATTGTGGGGCAGGAAATGAGCAGTTCTTC. It translates to CAINCGAGNEQFF.

The table lists this clone with many counts. Other DNA sequences in the same sample also yield this CDR3. This chain joins TRBV6-1 and TRBJ2-2; D might be TRBD2 (6 bases). Germline V gives CDR1 MNHNS, CDR2 SASEGT. This CDR3 has 13 residues. Trimming removed 8 bases at V and 1 base at J, with 8 bases between. CDR3 region: CASGGGNTGELFF. Here the CDR3 DNA reads TGTGCCAGCGGGGGAGGGAACACCGGGGAGCTGTTTTTT.

This clone has at least ten counts. The CDR3 nucleotides are TGTGCCAGCAGCTTGGAGTCGCAGGGTAGGATATATGGCTACACCTTC. Its protein product is CASSLESQGRIYGYTF. The chain uses TRBV5-6 and TRBJ1-2; D possibly corresponds to TRBD1 (5 bases). CDR3 length: 16 residues. The V end lost 0 bases, the J end lost 5 bases, and 17 bases lay between the germline ends. The V gene's germline CDR1 is SGHDT and CDR2 YYEEEE.

In its sample, this clone ranks as medium-sized (0.01 to 0.1%). V and J are TRBV6-1 and TRBJ2-5; D possibly corresponds to TRBD1 (5 bases). Germline V gene lookup returns CDR1 MNHNS and CDR2 SASEGT. CDR3 length equals 15 residues. The V and J ends lost 2 bases and 3 bases respectively, with 13 bases between them. In nucleotides, the CDR3 is TGTGCCAGCAGTGAATCCCTACAGACAGAAGAGACCCAGTACTTC. This gives the protein CASSESLQTEETQYF.

This clone has more than one count but fewer than ten. The junction departs from the called germline gene at one end, perhaps through a read error. The rearrangement joins TRBV6-1 to TRBJ2-1, with unresolved D. The CDR3 is 14 amino acids. Looked up from germline, CDR1 is MNHNS and CDR2 is SASEGT. The chain's CDR3 is CRVGLAWYYNEQFF. CDR3 DNA: TGCCGAGTGGGCTTGGCATGGTATTACAATGAGCAGTTCTTC.

J is TRBJ2-6 and V is TRBV10-2, with D perhaps matching TRBD1 (6 bases). V was cut by 4 bases and J by 5 bases, with 15 bases left in between. Per the germline V gene, CDR1 is WSHSY and CDR2 is SAAADI. The CDR3 has 16 residues. Written as DNA, the CDR3 is TGCGCCAGCAGTGGTCCCGGGACATCTTGGGCCAACGTCCTGACTTTC. It encodes CASSGPGTSWANVLTF.

About this clone: The junction differs from germline at one of its ends, possibly a read error. J is TRBJ2-1 and V is TRBV9; TRBD2 matches 11 bases. Germline V gene lookup returns CDR1 SGDLS and CDR2 YYNGEE. CDR3 size: 16 residues. As DNA, the CDR3 is TGTGCCAGTAGCGGCAGACTAGCGGGATCCTACAATGAGCAGTTCTTC. Protein product: CASSGRLAGSYNEQFF.

The V call is TRBV30, the J call TRBJ1-6; D uncertain. The length of the CDR3 is 15 residues. The germline V and J ends were trimmed by 3 bases and 0 bases, with 9 bases remaining between them. Germline V gene data show CDR1 as GTSNPN and CDR2 as SVGIG (reference sequence). The CDR3 DNA follows: TGTGCCTGGAGGGAGAAAGCCTCCTATAATTCACCCCTCCACTTT. Translating gives CAWREKASYNSPLHF.

On this clone itself: A junction boundary mismatches the germline segment, possibly from a read error. This rearrangement joins TRBV14 to TRBJ2-7; 9 positions agree with TRBD1. The CDR3 is 14 amino acids. Germline V gene sequence: CDR1 SGHDN, CDR2 FVKESK. The CDR3 DNA reads as TGTGCCATCAGCCGACAGGGGGGTTACTATGAGCAGTACTTC. Its translation: CAISRQGGYYEQYF.

This clone has at least ten counts. V gene TRBV10-3 combines with J gene TRBJ2-5; D remains ambiguous. The CDR3 spans 11 residues. CDR1 ENHRY and CDR2 SYGVKD come from the germline V gene. The V and J ends lost 3 bases and 5 bases respectively, with 4 bases between them. The CDR3 DNA sequence: TGTGCCATCAGTGACGGGGAGACCCAGTACTTC. This translates into CAISDGETQYF.

This clone appeared many times. The V gene is TRBV5-1, the J gene TRBJ2-3; no reliable D call. Trimming took 2 bases from V and 1 from J, leaving 14 bases between them. The CDR3 is 16 residues long. Germline CDR1 reads SGHRS; CDR2 reads YFSETQ. The CDR3 loop reads CASSFMGFSRTDTQYF. CDR3 sequence (DNA): TGCGCCAGCAGCTTTATGGGGTTTTCTCGCACAGATACGCAGTATTTT.

This chain links TRBV5-1 with TRBJ2-1; 7 bases fit TRBD2. The CDR3 spans 15 residues. The junction had 5 bases not matched to a gene; V was cut back by 0 bases and J by 5 bases. Per the germline V gene, CDR1 is SGHRS and CDR2 is YFSETQ. CDR3 residues: CASSLAPSGHNEQFF. For the CDR3, the DNA is TGCGCCAGCAGCTTGGCCCCTAGCGGTCACAATGAGCAGTTCTTC.

This clone was counted many times. An end of the junction does not agree with germline; a read error may underlie this. The rearrangement uses TRBV5-6 and TRBJ1-2; D unresolved. This CDR3 comprises 12 residues. The germline gives CDR1 SGHDT, CDR2 YYEEEE. The CDR3 bases are TGTGCCAGCAACTTGAGGGTTGGGGGCTACACCTTC. It yields the protein CASNLRVGGYTF.

This clone was seen ten or more times. The chain joins TRBV11-1 to TRBJ1-2; TRBD1 agrees at 7 bases. Germline values: CDR1 SGHAT, CDR2 FQDESV (reference sequence). V shed 5 bases and J 8 bases; nucleotides not matched to a gene: 17. The CDR3 is 16 residues long. The CDR3 reads CASSNPTGKGAGGYTF. CDR3 nucleotide sequence: TGTGCCAGCAGCAATCCAACAGGCAAGGGGGCCGGAGGCTACACCTTC.

This clone was counted at least ten times. The chain carries TRBV7-7 and TRBJ2-1; 10 positions agree with TRBD2. The V gene end was trimmed by 8 bases and the J gene end by 9 bases; junction bases not matched to a gene: 4. This CDR3 comprises 12 residues. Germline values: CDR1 SSHAT, CDR2 FNYEAQ (reference sequence). In nucleotides, the CDR3 is TGTGCCAGCGGGGTAGCGGGAGGTGAGCAGTTCTTC. Residues: CASGVAGGEQFF. Filled out from reference TRBV7-7 and TRBJ2-1, the complete variable domain reads GAGVSQSPRYKVTKRGQDVTLRCDPISSHATLYWYQQALGQGPEFLTYFNYEAQPDKSGLPSDRFSAERPEGSISTLTIQRTEQRDSAMYRCASGVAGGEQFFGPGTRLTVL.

This clone turned up a few times. This may come from a read error, since a much larger clone is one base off. The genes are TRBV4-1 and TRBJ2-5; D is possibly TRBD2 (6 bases). The V gene's germline CDR1 is MGHRA and CDR2 YSYEKL. The V gene lost 7 bases and the J gene lost 9 bases, with 24 bases spanning the gap. This CDR3 has 15 residues. The CDR3 is CASKTRDSTSSPQYF. The CDR3 region has the DNA TGCGCCAGCAAGACGAGGGACTCCACGTCGTCGCCCCAGTACTTC.

A few counts support this clone. The V gene is TRBV27, the J gene TRBJ2-7, with a possible D match to TRBD2 (5 bases). The CDR3 covers 14 residues. The germline V gene encodes CDR1 MNHEY and CDR2 SMNVEV (reference sequence). Trimming removed 2 bases at V and 2 bases at J, with 10 bases between. The CDR3 sequence: CASSLQSGTYEQYF. CDR3 bases: TGTGCCAGCAGTTTACAGAGCGGAACCTACGAGCAGTACTTC.

The table lists this clone with many counts. This rearrangement joins TRBV10-2 to TRBJ1-2; D is unresolved. CDR1 is WSHSY, CDR2 SAAADI, per germline. The V end was cut by 2 bases, the J end by 5 bases, with 9 bases between. The CDR3 length is 13 residues. CDR3 DNA: TGCGCCAGCAGTGAGAATGACATGTATGGCTACACCTTC. Its protein is CASSENDMYGYTF.